The 20 T cell receptor beta chains listed next were all sequenced from one sample in a study of T cell responses to AZD1222 COVID-19 vaccine. Sequencing was performed with immunoSEQ multiplex PCR; in TCRdb, only in-frame clones are kept and a portion is missing. The table includes approximately 150,000 clones, 90% to 95% detected once. The sequencing used peripheral blood, collected on day 0 of AZD1222 vaccination. The receptors stem from an adult in good health.

V usage is TRBV18 and J usage is TRBJ1-2; the match to TRBD1 covers 7 bases. CDR3 length equals 16 residues. Germline lookup yields CDR1 KGHSH and CDR2 LQKENI. V trimming: 0 bases; J trimming: 6 bases; junction bases outside the gene matches: 10. The CDR3 loop reads CASSPPSQGNLDGYTF. The CDR3 region has the DNA TGTGCCAGCTCACCACCGTCACAGGGGAATTTGGATGGCTACACCTTC. The full variable domain, its missing parts supplied by reference TRBV18 and TRBJ1-2, is NAGVMQNPRHLVRRRGQEARLRCSPMKGHSHVYWYRQLPEEGLKFMVYLQKENIIDESGMPKERFSAEFPKEGPSILRIQQVVRGDSAAYFCASSPPSQGNLDGYTFGSGTRLTVV.

The rearrangement uses TRBV7-3 and TRBJ2-3; 10 bases are a match to TRBD2. J was trimmed by 4 bases and V by 5 bases; bases with no gene match: 15. Germline CDR1 and CDR2: SGHTA and FQGTGA. The CDR3 is 18 amino acids. In nucleotides, the CDR3 is TGTGCCAGCAGCCCAGGACTAAGTGTAGCGGGGGGCCCAGATACGCAGTATTTT. Amino acid sequence: CASSPGLSVAGGPDTQYF.

The chain carries TRBV5-1 and TRBJ1-1; 7 nucleotides match TRBD1. The CDR3 runs to 14 residues. Trimming cost V 2 bases and J 5 bases; bases outside gene matches: 6. CDR1 is SGHRS, CDR2 YFSETQ, per germline. In nucleotides, the CDR3 is TGCGCCAGCAGCTTACAGGGGTCTTGGACTGAAGCTTTCTTT. Its translation: CASSLQGSWTEAFF.

The genes are TRBV5-4 and TRBJ2-7, with D perhaps assigned TRBD1 or TRBD2 (5 bases each). This CDR3 has 13 residues. Trimming took off 3 bases at V and 6 bases at J, with 13 bases between the two ends. The germline CDR1 and CDR2 sequences are SGHNT and YYREEE (reference sequence). CDR3: CASSWDGSGEQYF. The DNA of the CDR3 is TGTGCCAGCAGCTGGGACGGGTCGGGCGAGCAGTACTTC.

The chain links TRBV6-5 to TRBJ1-2; 10 bases are shared with TRBD1. The CDR3 is 14 residues long. Germline loops: CDR1 MNHEY, CDR2 SVGAGI. V gave up 6 bases and J gave up 3 bases; unmatched junction bases: 4. The DNA of the CDR3 is TGTGCCAGCAGACCCGGACAGGGGGACTATGGCTACACCTTC. It encodes CASRPGQGDYGYTF.

The chain links TRBV19 to TRBJ1-2, with D tentatively TRBD1 (5 bases). This CDR3 has 12 residues. V was shortened by 9 bases and J by 2 bases, with 10 bases between the two germline ends. Germline CDR1 and CDR2: LNHDA and SQIVND (reference sequence). The CDR3 protein is CASLGENYGYTF. The CDR3 DNA is TGTGCCAGCCTGGGGGAAAACTATGGCTACACCTTC.

This clone came up once. This chain uses TRBV11-2 with TRBJ2-5; 11 nucleotides agree with TRBD1. The junction had 15 bases not matched to a gene; V was cut back by 5 bases and J by 4 bases. The CDR3 totals 18 residues. Germline V gene sequence: CDR1 SGHAT, CDR2 FQNNGV. The CDR3 sequence is CASSPIRRDRGFTETQYF. The CDR3 DNA sequence: TGTGCCAGCAGCCCAATACGCCGGGACAGGGGGTTTACAGAGACCCAGTACTTC. The variable domain in full, completed from reference TRBV11-2 and TRBJ2-5, reads EAGVAQSPRYKIIEKRQSVAFWCNPISGHATLYWYQQILGQGPKLLIQFQNNGVVDDSQLPKDRFSAERLKGVDSTLKIQPAKLEDSAVYLCASSPIRRDRGFTETQYFGPGTRLLVL.

The chain combines TRBV7-9 with TRBJ1-1; D gene ambiguous. Trimming removed 5 bases from V and 3 bases from J, with 10 bases in between. Germline CDR1 and CDR2: SEHNR and FQNEAQ (reference sequence). The CDR3 length is 13 residues. The CDR3 DNA follows: TGTGCCAGCAGCCAAGGGATGGACACTGAAGCTTTCTTT. This translates into CASSQGMDTEAFF.

The chain is built from TRBV6-1 and TRBJ1-2; 7 bases line up with TRBD1. Germline values: CDR1 MNHNS, CDR2 SASEGT. V was pared by 2 bases and J by 6 bases, with 15 bases of the junction left unmatched. The CDR3 runs 17 residues. In DNA form, the CDR3 reads TGTGCCAGCAGTGAAAATCTATTCGTGGACAGGTTAAATGGCTACACCTTC. Amino acid sequence: CASSENLFVDRLNGYTF.

J is TRBJ2-3 and V is TRBV11-3; no definite D call. CDR3 size: 14 residues. Trimming shortened V by 1 base and J by 2 bases, and 7 bases separated the two germline ends. CDR1 is SGHNT, CDR2 YENEEA, per germline. In DNA, the CDR3 is TGTGCCAGCAGCTTAGCTGGGATCACAGATACGCAGTATTTT. Its translation: CASSLAGITDTQYF. Full variable domain (missing parts from reference TRBV11-3 and TRBJ2-3): EAGVVQSPRYKIIEKKQPVAFWCNPISGHNTLYWYLQNLGQGPELLIRYENEEAVDDSQLPKDRFSAERLKGVDSTLKIQPAELGDSAVYLCASSLAGITDTQYFGPGTRLTVL.

In DNA form, the CDR3 reads TGTGCCAGCAGCTTCCTAGGATCCGGGGAGCTGTTTTTT. As protein: CASSFLGSGELFF. The genes are TRBV5-6 and TRBJ2-2; D remains ambiguous. Germline V gene sequence: CDR1 SGHDT, CDR2 YYEEEE. Trimming shortened V by 2 bases and J by 6 bases, and 8 bases separated the two germline ends. The CDR3 is 13 amino acids.

The rearrangement links TRBV10-3 to TRBJ1-1, with 7 bases lining up with TRBD1. The CDR3 spans 14 residues. Germline-derived CDR1 and CDR2 are ENHRY and SYGVKD. The V segment lost 4 bases and the J segment 10 bases; nucleotides outside the gene matches: 12. The CDR3 region is CAISGTGASKGAFF. CDR3 nucleotides: TGTGCCATCAGTGGCACAGGGGCTAGTAAAGGAGCTTTCTTT.

The chain has TRBV18 and TRBJ2-1; D is unresolved. From germline, CDR1 is KGHSH and CDR2 LQKENI. The CDR3 contains 15 residues. The V and J ends lost 1 base and 2 bases respectively, with 9 bases between them. The CDR3 DNA reads as TGTGCCAGCTCACCACGGTCTGGACCCTACAATGAGCAGTTCTTC. Translating gives CASSPRSGPYNEQFF.

The chain is built from TRBV6-5 and TRBJ1-2; a possible D gene is TRBD1 (5 bases). CDR1 and CDR2 from the germline V gene are MNHEY and SVGAGI. This CDR3 spans 12 amino acids. The V and J ends lost 7 bases and 4 bases respectively, with 10 bases between them. CDR3 loop: CASKGAGYGYTF. CDR3 sequence (DNA): TGTGCCAGCAAAGGGGCGGGCTATGGCTACACCTTC.

The CDR3 DNA reads TGTGCCAGCAGCCTAACCGAAAGTGGGGGGCAGACTGAAGCTTTCTTT. The encoded protein is CASSLTESGGQTEAFF. The rearrangement links TRBV7-6 to TRBJ1-1; TRBD1 is a possible D gene (6 bases). Germline CDR1 is SGHVS and CDR2 is FNYEAQ. The V gene lost 5 bases and the J gene lost 5 bases, with 21 bases spanning the gap. The CDR3 has 16 amino acids.

This chain links TRBV2 with TRBJ1-2; D remains unclear. V lost 7 bases, J lost 0 bases, and 18 bases lay in between. This CDR3 is built from 16 residues. Germline values: CDR1 SNHLY, CDR2 FYNNEI. CDR3 bases: TGTGCCAGCATCCCTTCAATTCTCAGAGCTAACTATGGCTACACCTTC. It translates to CASIPSILRANYGYTF.

The rearrangement uses TRBV29-1 and TRBJ1-2; D may be TRBD1 (5 bases). This CDR3 is built from 15 residues. Deletions cut 6 bases from V and 4 bases from J, with 21 bases between. Germline V gives CDR1 SQVTM, CDR2 ANQGSEA. The CDR3 spells CSVVAGPVFSYGYTF. The CDR3 DNA reads TGCAGCGTCGTAGCAGGGCCGGTATTCTCCTATGGCTACACCTTC.

This chain uses TRBV24-1 with TRBJ1-2, with 10 bases matching TRBD1. The CDR3 extends over 16 amino acids. V gave up 2 bases and J gave up 4 bases; unmatched junction bases: 6. The germline V gene encodes CDR1 KGHDR and CDR2 SFDVKD. The CDR3 coding sequence is TGTGCCACCAGTGATTCGGGACAGGGGATCTTCTATGGCTACACCTTC. It is translated as CATSDSGQGIFYGYTF.

A single count supports this clone. This chain connects TRBV20-1 to TRBJ2-1; D is uncertain. The germline V gene has CDR1 DFQATT and CDR2 SNEGSKA (reference sequence). The CDR3 length is 11 residues. The germline V and J ends were trimmed by 6 bases and 7 bases, with 10 bases remaining between them. The CDR3 here is CSARPPNEQFF. As DNA, the CDR3 is TGCAGTGCCCGCCCCCCAAATGAGCAGTTCTTC.

The chain recombines TRBV27 with TRBJ2-5; 13 nucleotides line up with TRBD2. Germline V gene sequence: CDR1 MNHEY, CDR2 SMNVEV (reference sequence). V trimming: 5 bases; J trimming: 2 bases; junction bases outside the gene matches: 8. This CDR3 region has 17 residues. For the CDR3, the DNA is TGTGCCAGCAGTCCAAAAGGGACTAGCGGGGCACAAGAGACCCAGTACTTC. It codes for CASSPKGTSGAQETQYF.